These 21 T cell receptor beta chains originate from one sample sequenced in a study of sequential checkpoint blockade in melanoma. As for treatment: randomized to nivolumab then ipilimumab (arm A) or the reverse (arm B). Clones were sequenced by immunoSEQ multiplex PCR, and TCRdb holds only the in-frame ones, with some missing. The repertoire holds several thousand clones, with approximately 22% as singletons. The material was tumor tissue (inferred from file names), obtained from a patient given nivolumab and ipilimumab in sequence. These receptors were collected from a human donor with melanoma.

The genes are TRBV6-1 and TRBJ1-1; D unclear. V was clipped by 0 bases and J by 5 bases, with 16 bases between them. Germline CDR1 reads MNHNS; CDR2 reads SASEGT. The CDR3 has 16 residues. This chain's CDR3 is CASSEALPIGSTEAFF. The CDR3 nucleotides read TGTGCCAGCAGTGAAGCGCTTCCTATAGGAAGTACTGAAGCTTTCTTT.

This clone is medium-sized in the sample. V is TRBV6-1 and J is TRBJ1-5, with 8 nucleotides matching TRBD1. The V segment lost 1 base and the J segment 7 bases; nucleotides outside the gene matches: 12. Germline assignment: CDR1 MNHNS and CDR2 SASEGT. The CDR3 has 17 amino acids. The DNA for the CDR3 is TGTGCCAGCAGTGAAGGGACCGGGACAGGAGGGAGACAGCCCCAGCATTTT. This encodes CASSEGTGTGGRQPQHF.

The chain has TRBV15 and TRBJ2-3; the match to TRBD2 covers 9 bases. The CDR3 covers 14 residues. Germline lookup yields CDR1 LNHNV and CDR2 YYDKDF (reference sequence). Trimming at V came to 7 bases and at J to 6 bases, leaving 8 bases not matched to a gene. The CDR3 here is CATTAGGHTDTQYF. CDR3 sequence (DNA): TGTGCCACCACGGCGGGGGGGCACACCGATACGCAGTATTTT.

The chain carries TRBV6-8 and TRBJ1-2; no clear D. This CDR3 region has 14 residues. The V end was cut by 0 bases, the J end by 8 bases, with 13 bases between. Germline V gene sequence: CDR1 MNHGY, CDR2 SAAAGT. The CDR3 bases are TGTGCCAGCAGTTACTCTTTCGGAGTGGAAGGCTACACCTTC. Translating gives CASSYSFGVEGYTF.

For this clone: In the same sample, other DNA sequences code for this CDR3. CDR3 coding DNA: TGTGCCAGTAGTCCAGGGACCGCAACTAATGAAAAACTGTTTTTT. Amino acid sequence: CASSPGTATNEKLFF. The chain combines TRBV19 with TRBJ1-4; TRBD1 is a possible D gene (5 bases). This CDR3 has 15 amino acids. V lost 5 bases and J 0 bases, leaving 10 bases between the germline ends. Looked up from germline, CDR1 is LNHDA and CDR2 is SQIVND (reference sequence). Drawing the rest from reference TRBV19 and TRBJ1-4, the complete variable domain is DGGITQSPKYLFRKEGQNVTLSCEQNLNHDAMYWYRQDPGQGLRLIYYSQIVNDFQKGDIAEGYSVSREKKESFPLTVTSAQKNPTAFYLCASSPGTATNEKLFFGSGTQLSVL.

The chain carries TRBV9 and TRBJ2-6, with unresolved D. The V end lost 0 bases, the J end lost 1 base, and 8 bases lay between the germline ends. This CDR3 contains 16 residues. The germline gives CDR1 SGDLS, CDR2 YYNGEE. The CDR3 bases are TGTGCCAGCAGCGTAGTTCCTGGATCTGGGGCCAACGTCCTGACTTTC. Its protein is CASSVVPGSGANVLTF.

This chain connects TRBV30 to TRBJ2-2; 7 bases are shared with TRBD2. The junction had 2 bases not matched to a gene; V was cut back by 3 bases and J by 4 bases. The CDR3 is 13 residues long. Germline lookup yields CDR1 GTSNPN and CDR2 SVGIG (reference sequence). CDR3 sequence (DNA): TGTGCCTGGAGGGGCGGGGGCACCGGGGAGCTGTTTTTT. Translating gives CAWRGGGTGELFF.

In its sample, this clone was seen a few times. This chain connects TRBV11-3 to TRBJ1-4; the D gene is possibly TRBD1 (6 bases). Germline V gene lookup returns CDR1 SGHNT and CDR2 YENEEA. This CDR3 contains 15 residues. Deletions cut 4 bases from V and 0 bases from J, with 9 bases between. The CDR3 nucleotides read TGTGCCAGCAGCTCCGGACAGACAACTAATGAAAAACTGTTTTTT. It codes for CASSSGQTTNEKLFF. Looking up the rest from reference TRBV11-3 and TRBJ1-4 gives the full variable domain: EAGVVQSPRYKIIEKKQPVAFWCNPISGHNTLYWYLQNLGQGPELLIRYENEEAVDDSQLPKDRFSAERLKGVDSTLKIQPAELGDSAVYLCASSSGQTTNEKLFFGSGTQLSVL.

This clone was seen more than once but under ten times. The genes are TRBV25-1 and TRBJ1-2; no definite D call. Germline V gives CDR1 MGHDK, CDR2 SYGVNS. CDR3 length equals 15 residues. The V end lost 5 bases, the J end lost 0 bases, and 13 bases lay between the germline ends. CDR3 bases: TGTGCCAGCAGTCCTCACGTATATTCTAACTATGGCTACACCTTC. It encodes CASSPHVYSNYGYTF.

In its sample, this clone was seen a few times. The read comes to an end 1 residue before the CDR3 does, leaving the germline J gene to fill in the end. The genes are TRBV6-1 and TRBJ1-4; D gene ambiguous. Per germline, CDR1 MNHNS and CDR2 SASEGT. This CDR3 is built from 15 residues. V was cut by 1 base and J by 13 bases, with 19 bases left in between. The covered CDR3 bases are TGTGCCAGCAGTGAAGGACGGCCCGGGTTAGATAGACTGTTT. Its protein is CASSEGRPGLDRLF. The complete CDR3 reads CASSEGRPGLDRLFF.

Only a few counts were recorded for this clone. The genes are TRBV11-3 and TRBJ2-1, with no clear D. CDR3 length: 15 residues. V was cut by 1 base and J by 2 bases, with 9 bases left in between. In germline, CDR1 is SGHNT, CDR2 YENEEA. The CDR3 protein is CASSLVASPYNEQFF. The CDR3 region has the DNA TGTGCCAGCAGCTTAGTCGCCAGTCCCTACAATGAGCAGTTCTTC.

This clone showed up many times. The chain carries TRBV9 and TRBJ2-3, with TRBD1 matching over 8 bases. V lost 3 bases to trimming and J lost 3 bases; unmatched junction nucleotides: 9. Per germline, CDR1 SGDLS and CDR2 YYNGEE. The CDR3 spans 16 residues. The CDR3 DNA follows: TGTGCCAGCAGCGGGCGACAGGGGATTAGTACAGATACGCAGTATTTT. Protein sequence: CASSGRQGISTDTQYF.

In its sample, this clone ranks as medium-sized (0.01 to 0.1%). This CDR3 reads CASGDRVEYEQYF. The CDR3 bases are TGTGCCAGCGGTGACCGGGTCGAATACGAGCAGTACTTC. The genes are TRBV9 and TRBJ2-7; D not resolved. Deletions cut 7 bases from V and 4 bases from J, with 15 bases between. Germline-derived CDR1 and CDR2 are SGDLS and YYNGEE. This CDR3 spans 13 amino acids. Looking up the rest from reference TRBV9 and TRBJ2-7 gives the full variable domain: DSGVTQTPKHLITATGQRVTLRCSPRSGDLSVYWYQQSLDQGLQFLIQYYNGEERAKGNILERFSAQQFPDLHSELNLSSLELGDSALYFCASGDRVEYEQYFGPGTRLTVT.

This clone has just a few counts. The chain employs TRBV6-8 and TRBJ2-7; perhaps TRBD1 as D (6 bases). The CDR3 spans 14 residues. Germline-derived CDR1 and CDR2 are MNHGY and SAAAGT. Trimming removed 5 bases from V and 6 bases from J, with 17 bases in between. The CDR3: CASSQNRVPREQYF. The CDR3 bases are TGTGCCAGCAGTCAAAACAGGGTCCCCCGCGAGCAGTACTTC.

Judged by abundance, this clone is medium-sized. The genes are TRBV11-3 and TRBJ1-1, with 7 bases fitting TRBD1. Trimming removed 3 bases from V and 5 bases from J; junction bases left unmatched: 6. The CDR3 consists of 14 residues. Germline loops: CDR1 SGHNT, CDR2 YENEEA. The CDR3 sequence is CASSFQQGWTEAFF. CDR3 in DNA: TGTGCCAGCAGCTTCCAACAGGGGTGGACTGAAGCTTTCTTT. Full variable domain (missing parts from reference TRBV11-3 and TRBJ1-1): EAGVVQSPRYKIIEKKQPVAFWCNPISGHNTLYWYLQNLGQGPELLIRYENEEAVDDSQLPKDRFSAERLKGVDSTLKIQPAELGDSAVYLCASSFQQGWTEAFFGQGTRLTVV.

This clone is medium-sized in the sample. The chain links TRBV10-3 to TRBJ1-2; a possible D gene is TRBD1 (6 bases). V was trimmed by 2 bases and J by 7 bases, leaving 23 bases between them. This CDR3 has 17 amino acids. Per germline, CDR1 ENHRY and CDR2 SYGVKD. CDR3 sequence (DNA): TGTGCCATCAGTGAGCTTCTAGCAGGGGAGACTGCTATTGGCTACACCTTC. It translates to CAISELLAGETAIGYTF.

This clone was observed a few times. J is TRBJ2-1 and V is TRBV6-8, with 11 bases identical to TRBD2. Germline CDR1 reads MNHGY; CDR2 reads SAAAGT. The J segment lost 7 bases and the V segment lost 7 bases, leaving 12 bases of the junction unmatched. This CDR3 region has 16 residues. The CDR3 loop reads CASTHGFTSGRNEQFF. DNA for the CDR3: TGTGCCAGCACCCACGGGTTCACTAGCGGGAGAAATGAGCAGTTCTTC.

By share, this clone ranks as large (0.1 to 1%). The chain couples TRBV5-1 to TRBJ2-7; 12 bases map to TRBD1. The V and J ends lost 4 bases and 4 bases, in that order; junction bases with no gene match: 6. CDR3 length equals 15 residues. Germline V gives CDR1 SGHRS, CDR2 YFSETQ. The CDR3 DNA reads TGCGCCAGCAGCCCAGGGACAGGGGGCCTGTACGAGCAGTACTTC. Protein: CASSPGTGGLYEQYF.

The sample holds a few counts of this clone. The chain couples TRBV16 to TRBJ1-1; 9 bases fit TRBD1. The CDR3 has 14 amino acids. Germline V CDR1 and CDR2: KGHSY, FQNENV. The V gene end was trimmed by 3 bases and the J gene end by 4 bases; junction bases not matched to a gene: 3. The CDR3 protein is CASSQRQGGTEAFF. The CDR3 DNA reads as TGTGCCAGCAGCCAGAGACAGGGGGGCACTGAAGCTTTCTTT.

This clone was recorded many times. V and J are TRBV11-3 and TRBJ1-4; 7 bases agree with TRBD1. Germline loops: CDR1 SGHNT, CDR2 YENEEA. The CDR3 loop spans 15 amino acids. Germline trimming cut 5 bases from V and 8 bases from J; bases unmatched to any gene: 11. CDR3 protein: CASSPGTVPNEKLFF. The CDR3 DNA follows: TGTGCCAGCAGCCCAGGGACAGTTCCCAACGAAAAACTGTTTTTT.

The chain uses TRBV6-1 and TRBJ2-4; the D is unclear. The CDR3 sequence is 15 residues long. V was pared by 2 bases and J by 2 bases, with 10 bases between. The V gene's germline CDR1 is MNHNS and CDR2 SASEGT. The CDR3: CASSESWGTKNIQYF. The CDR3 coding sequence is TGTGCCAGCAGTGAAAGTTGGGGTACCAAAAACATTCAGTACTTC.